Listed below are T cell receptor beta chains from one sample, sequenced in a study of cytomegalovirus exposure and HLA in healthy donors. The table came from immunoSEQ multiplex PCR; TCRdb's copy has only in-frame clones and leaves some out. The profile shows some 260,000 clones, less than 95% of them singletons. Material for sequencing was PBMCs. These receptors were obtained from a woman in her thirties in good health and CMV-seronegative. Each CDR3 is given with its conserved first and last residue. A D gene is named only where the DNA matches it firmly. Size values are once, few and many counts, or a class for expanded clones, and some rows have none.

cdr3_nt: TGTGCCAGCAGTGAAGTTAGGGAGCAGTACTTC; cdr3_aa: CASSEVREQYF; j_call: TRBJ2-7; d_call: NA; v_call: TRBV6-1; clone_size: NA
cdr3_nt: TGTGCCAGCAGCGTAGGCGAGGGCAATCAGCCCCAGCATTTT; cdr3_aa: CASSVGEGNQPQHF; j_call: TRBJ1-5; d_call: NA; v_call: TRBV9; clone_size: NA
cdr3_nt: TGTGCCAGCAGCTTAGGGGCTAGCGGGAGGTACGAGCAGTACTTC; cdr3_aa: CASSLGASGRYEQYF; j_call: TRBJ2-7; d_call: TRBD2; v_call: TRBV7-8; clone_size: once
cdr3_nt: TGTGCCAGTAGCCGGGACAGGGGGAACACTGAAGCTTTCTTT; cdr3_aa: CASSRDRGNTEAFF; j_call: TRBJ1-1; d_call: TRBD1; v_call: TRBV19; clone_size: NA
cdr3_nt: TGTGCCAGCAGTGATCGGGGCAGGGCCGCCTACGAGCAGTACTTC; cdr3_aa: CASSDRGRAAYEQYF; j_call: TRBJ2-7; d_call: NA; v_call: TRBV6-1; clone_size: NA
cdr3_nt: TGTGCCAGCAGCCAAGATAGCAGGGTTGGCTACACCTTC; cdr3_aa: CASSQDSRVGYTF; j_call: TRBJ1-2; d_call: NA; v_call: TRBV4-2; clone_size: NA
cdr3_nt: TGTGCCAGCAGCTTATTTCGGGATGGAGAATACGAGCAGTACTTC; cdr3_aa: CASSLFRDGEYEQYF; j_call: TRBJ2-7; d_call: NA; v_call: TRBV7-2; clone_size: NA
cdr3_nt: TGTGCCAGCAGTTACTCGAGGTGGGGTCCGAACGAGCAGTACTTC; cdr3_aa: CASSYSRWGPNEQYF; j_call: TRBJ2-7; d_call: NA; v_call: TRBV6-5; clone_size: NA
cdr3_nt: TGCGCCAGCAGCCCAATGATCAACACCGGGGAGCTGTTTTTT; cdr3_aa: CASSPMINTGELFF; j_call: TRBJ2-2; d_call: NA; v_call: TRBV4-3; clone_size: NA
cdr3_nt: TGTGCCAGCAGTGAAGCGGCTAGCGGGAGTATAGAGCAGTACTTC; cdr3_aa: CASSEAASGSIEQYF; j_call: TRBJ2-7; d_call: TRBD2; v_call: TRBV2; clone_size: NA